These T cell receptor beta chains were read from a single sample in a study of PD-1 blockade in classical Hodgkin lymphoma. Data came from immunoSEQ multiplex PCR; TCRdb stores just in-frame clones and leaves some out. The sample includes roughly 70,000 clones, 71% of them seen just once. The sample consisted of peripheral blood mononuclear cells (PBMCs), taken before the second cycle of nivolumab. The receptors originated from a human donor with classical Hodgkin lymphoma. Each CDR3 is given with its conserved first and last residue. Fields, in order: V gene, CDR3 length, J gene, CDR3 protein.

TRBV7-9	14	TRBJ1-5	CASSNGGEFQPQHF
TRBV5-1	13	TRBJ2-7	CASSTGSGYEQYF
TRBV7-8	13	TRBJ1-1	CASSSLQGGRAFF
TRBV25-1	16	TRBJ1-1	CASSPSPGEGDTEAFF
TRBV5-1	15	TRBJ2-5	CASSPGLAGRETQYF
TRBV21-1	14	TRBJ2-5	CASIPRMEGETQYF
TRBV7-9	14	TRBJ2-7	CASSSEAGGYEQYF
TRBV28	14	TRBJ1-5	CASSLWGGNQPQHF
TRBV15	17	TRBJ2-3	CATSRDLAGFSTDTQYF
TRBV19	17	TRBJ2-1	CASSPRRGQGKDNEQFF
TRBV4-1	16	TRBJ2-3	CASSQVGTRGRYTQYF
TRBV4-1	15	TRBJ2-7	CASSSPGQSSYEQYF
TRBV30	13	TRBJ2-7	CAWSVHKDSEQYF
TRBV11-2	16	TRBJ2-7	CASSLDGVLASYEQYF
TRBV5-6	15	TRBJ1-1	CASSLFTGAGTEAFF
TRBV21-1	20	TRBJ2-3	CASSKKGSPSPWGDTDTQYF
TRBV30	16	TRBJ1-3	CAWSFRDPWAGNTIYF
TRBV28	14	TRBJ1-4	CASTKGGSNEKLFF
TRBV9	14	TRBJ2-7	CASSVGSVGYEQYF
TRBV6-5	15	TRBJ2-1	CASGKVGGSYNEQFF
TRBV7-8	16	TRBJ1-5	CASSRRDRVGGQPQHF
TRBV9	13	TRBJ1-4	CASSVGGNEKLFF
TRBV15	16	TRBJ1-2	CATSRDRVGTAYGYTF
TRBV7-2	14	TRBJ2-2	CASSSTSSVGELFF
TRBV6-1	13	TRBJ1-1	CASSLTGVTEAFF
TRBV5-5	15	TRBJ2-1	CASSPGQGLINEQFF
TRBV28	14	TRBJ1-2	CASTFGGGNYGYTF
TRBV12-5	16	TRBJ1-2	CASGLVLGEEGYGYTF
TRBV18	14	TRBJ1-2	CASSPFAENYGYTF
TRBV30	14	TRBJ1-2	CAWSVQGAKYGYTF
TRBV2	14	TRBJ1-2	CASTRTVGNYGYTF
TRBV29-1	11	TRBJ1-2	CSVDRQPGYTF
TRBV6-5	16	TRBJ1-3	CASSYRGVGSGNTIYF
TRBV7-2	16	TRBJ2-3	CASSWVPGLPTDTQYF
TRBV10-1	13	TRBJ1-2	CASSESRLRGYTF
TRBV5-1	14	TRBJ1-1	CASSLQGMNTEAFF
TRBV7-9	15	TRBJ2-7	CASSPRDRDSYEQYF
TRBV29-1	16	TRBJ1-2	CSVDPAEQGAPYGYTF
TRBV5-1	12	TRBJ2-7	CASSDLTYEQYF
TRBV7-9	13	TRBJ1-2	CASSSPGVYGYTF
TRBV6-5	15	TRBJ1-1	CASSYSRPRNTEAFF
TRBV2	15	TRBJ2-7	CASSGGLAGDYEQYF
TRBV9	14	TRBJ2-1	CASSVGGLSNEQFF
TRBV6-5	14	TRBJ2-6	CASSQSSGANVLTF
TRBV18	12	TRBJ2-5	CASSLKQETQYF
TRBV5-6	12	TRBJ2-7	CASSWDNYEQYF
TRBV5-1	17	TRBJ2-1	CASSLAGTSGGYNEQFF
TRBV28	13	TRBJ1-2	CASSLTQTYGYTF
TRBV19	14	TRBJ1-4	CASSGGAFPEKLFF
TRBV29-1	15	TRBJ2-2	CSVETKTGDTGELFF
TRBV27	14	TRBJ1-5	CASSLQGGNQPQHF
TRBV6-6	11	TRBJ1-1	CASSSLREAFF
TRBV23-1	16	TRBJ1-1	CASSQDLVLLHTEAFF
TRBV5-6	14	TRBJ1-2	CASGTTRGNYGYTF
TRBV7-9	14	TRBJ1-6	CASVSDTYNSPLHF
TRBV2	11	TRBJ2-7	CASSTPNEQYF
TRBV6-1	12	TRBJ1-2	CASRDRNIGYTF